The 4 T cell receptor beta chains given below trace back to one sample, sequenced in a study of post-analysis software for immune sequencing data. Findings of the study overall: Five or six TRBV segments, TRBV5-6, TRBV5-1 and TRBV20-1 among them, were found more frequent in patients than controls.

These receptors have no known antigen. Built from TCR beta cDNA, the libraries had unique molecular identifiers in them. TCRdb analysed the PCR reads with MiXCR anew, one entry per CDR3 protein. Among around 440,000 distinct CDR3 sequences, nearly 45% were seen once, and the ten largest hold about 12%. The specimen was blood. These receptors came from a girl between 5 and 17 years old with multiple sclerosis.

There are a few counts of this clonotype. The chain is built from TRBV24-1 and TRBJ2-3; no definite D call. The germline V and J ends were trimmed by 8 bases and 6 bases, with 8 bases remaining between them. This CDR3 spans 11 amino acids. The germline gives CDR1 KGHDR, CDR2 SFDVKD. The DNA for the CDR3 is TGTGCCACCACCCTTGGGGATACGCAGTATTTT. Translated: CATTLGDTQYF.

The V and J genes are TRBV11-2 and TRBJ1-6; D may be TRBD1 (5 bases). Germline CDR1 SGHAT, CDR2 FQNNGV. The CDR3 contains 15 residues. V shed 0 bases and J shed 8 bases, with 11 bases lying between them. This CDR3 reads CASSLEQGGYSPLHF. The DNA for the CDR3 is TGTGCCAGCAGCTTAGAGCAGGGCGGCTATTCACCCCTCCACTTT. The whole variable domain, filled in from reference TRBV11-2 and TRBJ1-6, reads EAGVAQSPRYKIIEKRQSVAFWCNPISGHATLYWYQQILGQGPKLLIQFQNNGVVDDSQLPKDRFSAERLKGVDSTLKIQPAKLEDSAVYLCASSLEQGGYSPLHFGNGTRLTVT.

The chain has TRBV3-1 and TRBJ2-7; D may be TRBD2 (5 bases). The ends were cut back, 4 bases at V and 3 bases at J, with 13 bases in the middle. The CDR3 covers 14 residues. Germline V lookup: CDR1 LGHDT, CDR2 YNNKEL (reference sequence). The CDR3 bases are TGTGCCAGCAGCCCCCGGGATGCTTACTACGAGCAGTACTTC. This translates into CASSPRDAYYEQYF.

This clonotype has only a few counts. This chain connects TRBV6-5 to TRBJ2-1; TRBD2 is a possible D gene (5 bases). Trimming cost V 8 bases and J 9 bases, with 14 bases left between them. Looked up from germline, CDR1 is MNHEY and CDR2 is SVGAGI. This CDR3 has 12 residues. CDR3 in DNA: TGTGCCAGCTCGGTCGGGGTGGCTGAGCAGTTCTTC. This sequence encodes CASSVGVAEQFF.